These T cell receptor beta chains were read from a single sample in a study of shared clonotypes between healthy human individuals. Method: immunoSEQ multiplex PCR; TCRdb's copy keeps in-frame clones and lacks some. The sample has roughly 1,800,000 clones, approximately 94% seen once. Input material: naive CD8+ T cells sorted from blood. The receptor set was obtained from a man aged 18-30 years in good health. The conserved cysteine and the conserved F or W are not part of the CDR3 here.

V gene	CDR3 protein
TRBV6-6	ASSYEDRAQPQH
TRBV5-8	ASSLPIGTYEQY
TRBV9	ASSVGGYGSNEKLF
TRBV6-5	ASSYKGIRAEAF
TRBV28	ASASEGWPDEQY
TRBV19	ASRTGTTEAF
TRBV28	ASSTGMNTEAF
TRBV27	ASSLQGDEQF
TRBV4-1	ASSQETRAYGYT
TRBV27	ASSPSGSPYEQY
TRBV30	AWSVEGFGYEQY
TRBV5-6	ASSLAEGAAYQGYT
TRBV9	ASSPSGGPTDTQY
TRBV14	ASSQGPTGRTSTDTQY
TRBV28	ASSSSRRGSYNEQF
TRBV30	AWTSGFGTDTQY
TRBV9	ASSVNTGEQY
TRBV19	ASTLSWGQTEAF
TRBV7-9	ATATGSYEQY
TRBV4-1	ASSQDRSGGAGQY
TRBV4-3	ASSQDMLGDEQY
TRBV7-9	ASSPLTGPLNEKLF
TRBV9	ASSDLKTAPNTGELF
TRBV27	ASSFYQGARYEQY
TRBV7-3	ASSSAGDRGRETQY
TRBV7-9	ASSLTGGSPGELF
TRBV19	ASSITGGISDEQF
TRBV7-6	ASSLASSYEQY
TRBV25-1	ASSDMDRSYEQY
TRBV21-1	ASSKDGRMVAKNIQY
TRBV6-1	ATGQREYEQY
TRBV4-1	ASSPPGAGQSNYGYT
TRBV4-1	ASSQEGYTGTKSGELF
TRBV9	ASSVGSATYEQY
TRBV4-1	ASSARTGYEQY
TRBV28	ASTTLSSWGKETQY
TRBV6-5	ASSWRRLNNYEQY
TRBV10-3	AISVGEGTDTQY
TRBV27	ASKPGPGDFEQF
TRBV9	ASSADPSRAGSYEQY
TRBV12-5	ASGLLAGTDTQY
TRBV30	AWSALGGDTQY
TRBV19	ASSIDLGTGLYEQY
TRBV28	ASSLGVGGGEDALH
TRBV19	ASSIHPGLAGVRNEQF
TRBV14	ASSLRGGGNEKLF
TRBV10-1	ASSEGSGLTDTQY
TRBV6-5	ASSWGTAYEQY
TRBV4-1	AASATGVGYEQY
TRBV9	ASSVSGVEYEKLF
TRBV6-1	ASRPLLDVPQH
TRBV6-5	ASRPGSLYGYT
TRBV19	ASSIEAGENEQF
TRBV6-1	ASSKGIYEQY
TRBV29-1	SVEENRMGLF
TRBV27	ASSFGLAYEQY